This T cell receptor beta chain was sequenced for a study of T-cell memory formation after mild COVID-19. Turning to the study itself: Across donors, TCR clusters were largely donor specific. Overall study findings and caveats: Memory cells collected pre-infection included some clones that later responded, suggesting cross-reactive memory joined. For second-wave clones that peaked at day 37, SARS-CoV-2 specificity went unverified.

The CDR3 loop spans 12 amino acids. Germline-derived CDR1 and CDR2 are WNHNN and SYGVQD (reference sequence). V shed 0 bases and J shed 5 bases, with 4 bases lying between them. A 5'RACE reaction primed in the constant segment made cDNA libraries of TCR alpha and TCR beta, and these carried sample barcodes and UMIs. TCRdb reprocessed the 5' RACE reads via MiXCR and lists one record per CDR3 protein. The sample lists roughly 160,000 distinct CDR3 sequences; about 9.9% were seen once. There are many counts of this clonotype. Its antigen is currently unknown. V is TRBV10-1 and J is TRBJ2-5; D remains ambiguous. This TCR derives from a young man who had mild COVID-19 (a few samples of this study predate the infection). Cell type and time point are not known. The sample comprised PBMCs or a T cell subset sorted from them (not recorded which). The CDR3 DNA sequence: TGCGCCAGCAGTGAGTCGTTGGAGACCCAGTACTTC. Its protein product is CASSESLETQYF.